A single sample is the source of the 21 T cell receptor beta chains below, sequenced in a study of blood T cell repertoires in COVID-19. TCRdb's copy holds only in-frame clones and misses some; the assay was immunoSEQ multiplex PCR. The sample has a few hundred thousand clones; about three quarters are singletons. The sequencing sample was made of peripheral blood. The receptors shown here come from a woman between 65 and 79 years old with acute or convalescent COVID-19.

This chain joins TRBV3-1 (or the pseudogene TRBV3-2) and TRBJ1-3; no firm D call. The CDR3 is 15 residues long. Germline CDR1 LGHDT, CDR2 YNNKEL (reference sequence). V was trimmed by 0 bases and J by 4 bases, leaving 10 bases between them. CDR3 DNA: TGTGCCAGCAGCCAAGATTGGGTCAGGGGAAACACCATATATTTT. As protein: CASSQDWVRGNTIYF.

The gene calls are TRBV3-1 (or the pseudogene TRBV3-2) and TRBJ1-1; 7 positions agree with TRBD1. Germline V CDR1 and CDR2: LGHDT, YNNKEL (reference sequence). This CDR3 contains 16 residues. V shed 1 base, J shed 0 bases, and the junction held 5 bases outside the gene matches. CDR3 protein: CASSQGRGQMNTEAFF. The CDR3 nucleotides are TGTGCCAGCAGCCAAGGCCGGGGACAGATGAACACTGAAGCTTTCTTT.

The rearrangement links TRBV10-1 to TRBJ2-7; a possible D gene is TRBD1 (5 bases). Germline V gene data show CDR1 as WNHNN and CDR2 as SYGVQD (reference sequence). With 8 bases removed from V and 3 bases from J, the gap between germline ends came to 11 bases. The CDR3 runs to 12 residues. The CDR3 DNA sequence: TGCGCCAGCGGAAGACAGTTCTACGAGCAGTACGTC. Translated, it gives CASGRQFYEQYV.

This chain links TRBV5-6 with TRBJ2-3; D perhaps matches TRBD2 (5 bases). CDR1 and CDR2 from the germline V gene are SGHDT and YYEEEE. The CDR3 totals 14 residues. Trimming pared 0 bases from V and 2 bases from J, leaving 7 bases between. The CDR3 region is CASSLGGDTDTQYF. The CDR3 coding sequence is TGTGCCAGCAGCTTGGGGGGAGACACAGATACGCAGTATTTT.

The chain employs TRBV10-3 and TRBJ1-5, with D possibly TRBD1 on 6 matching bases. Germline CDR1 ENHRY, CDR2 SYGVKD. Deletions cut 3 bases from V and 5 bases from J, with 11 bases between. CDR3 length: 14 residues. The CDR3 loop reads CAISDGGGHQPQHF. The CDR3 DNA reads TGTGCCATCAGTGATGGGGGGGGGCATCAGCCCCAGCATTTT.

The V and J genes are TRBV4-1 and TRBJ2-2; TRBD2 is a possible D gene (6 bases). Germline CDR1 is MGHRA and CDR2 is YSYEKL. V was trimmed by 1 base and J by 3 bases, leaving 12 bases between them. The CDR3 runs 16 residues. The CDR3 spells CASSQVGSGDTGELFF. CDR3 bases: TGCGCCAGCAGCCAAGTCGGTTCGGGAGACACCGGGGAGCTGTTTTTT.

The chain combines TRBV28 with TRBJ2-2; TRBD2 matches 7 bases. V gave up 5 bases and J gave up 6 bases; unmatched junction bases: 9. Germline-derived CDR1 and CDR2 are MDHEN and SYDVKM. The CDR3 is 15 residues long. This CDR3 reads CASSTRDYFSGELFF. The CDR3 bases are TGTGCCAGCAGTACACGGGACTATTTCTCCGGGGAGCTGTTTTTT.

The chain links TRBV2 to TRBJ2-2, with D possibly being TRBD2 (7 bases). CDR1 is SNHLY, CDR2 FYNNEI, per germline. The CDR3 consists of 15 residues. Trimming removed 6 bases at V and 3 bases at J, with 14 bases between. CDR3 bases: TGTGCCAGCAGATACTGGGGGGGCTACACCGGGGAGCTGTTTTTT. It is translated as CASRYWGGYTGELFF.

The genes are TRBV30 and TRBJ2-2, with D hard to call. The CDR3 has 12 residues. Germline loops: CDR1 GTSNPN, CDR2 SVGIG (reference sequence). With 4 bases removed from V and 6 bases from J, the gap between germline ends came to 9 bases. The CDR3 nucleotides are TGTGCCTGGAACAGAAGAGCCGGGGAGCTGTTTTTT. This encodes CAWNRRAGELFF.

This clone was seen a single time. This chain uses TRBV30 with TRBJ2-5, with 7 bases lining up with TRBD1. Per the germline V gene, CDR1 is GTSNPN and CDR2 is SVGIG (reference sequence). The V gene end was trimmed by 0 bases and the J gene end by 3 bases; junction bases not matched to a gene: 4. The CDR3 sequence is 14 residues long. This chain's CDR3 is CAWSVSGTEETQYF. The CDR3, as DNA: TGTGCCTGGAGTGTATCCGGGACAGAAGAGACCCAGTACTTC.

This clone was observed a few times. The CDR3 protein is CASRPGTSGANTGELFF. The DNA for the CDR3 is TGTGCCAGCAGACCCGGGACTAGCGGCGCGAACACCGGGGAGCTGTTTTTT. The chain uses TRBV7-3 and TRBJ2-2; 11 bases align to TRBD2. This CDR3 contains 17 residues. V lost 6 bases to trimming and J lost 0 bases; unmatched junction nucleotides: 6. Per germline, CDR1 SGHTA and CDR2 FQGTGA.

This chain joins TRBV4-3 and TRBJ2-3; TRBD1 is a possible D gene (6 bases). This CDR3 is built from 15 residues. V was clipped by 4 bases and J by 3 bases, with 14 bases between them. CDR1 LGHNA and CDR2 YSLEER come from the germline V gene. CDR3 sequence: CASSLNRVGTDTQYF. In nucleotides, the CDR3 is TGCGCCAGCAGCCTAAACAGGGTAGGGACAGATACGCAGTATTTT.

V gene TRBV24-1 combines with J gene TRBJ2-7; 10 bases are a match to TRBD1. Germline V gene data show CDR1 as KGHDR and CDR2 as SFDVKD. Unmatched junction bases numbered 15, after V lost 5 bases and J lost 3 bases. CDR3 length: 18 amino acids. The CDR3 loop is CATSVGSGPGTGDYEQYV. Here the CDR3 DNA reads TGTGCCACCAGTGTCGGGAGTGGGCCCGGGACAGGGGACTACGAGCAGTACGTC.

This clone was seen more than once but under ten times. The CDR3 DNA follows: TGCGCCAGCAGCTTGCAGACAGGGGGGAACAATGAGCAGTTCTTC. This gives the protein CASSLQTGGNNEQFF. V is TRBV5-1 and J is TRBJ2-1; 9 bases are a match to TRBD1. The germline V gene encodes CDR1 SGHRS and CDR2 YFSETQ. The CDR3 has 15 residues. The V and J ends lost 1 base and 5 bases, in that order; junction bases with no gene match: 4.

The chain joins TRBV19 to TRBJ2-3; TRBD2 agrees at 12 bases. V gave up 3 bases and J gave up 7 bases; unmatched junction bases: 11. CDR3 size: 17 residues. Germline V lookup: CDR1 LNHDA, CDR2 SQIVND (reference sequence). The CDR3 DNA sequence: TGTGCCAGTAGTATGGGACCTAGCGGGGGGGCCTTGAATACGCAGTATTTT. Translating it yields CASSMGPSGGALNTQYF. The whole variable domain, filled in from reference TRBV19 and TRBJ2-3, reads DGGITQSPKYLFRKEGQNVTLSCEQNLNHDAMYWYRQDPGQGLRLIYYSQIVNDFQKGDIAEGYSVSREKKESFPLTVTSAQKNPTAFYLCASSMGPSGGALNTQYFGPGTRLTVL.

The V and J genes are TRBV7-2 and TRBJ2-5; D possibly corresponds to TRBD1 (5 bases). The CDR3 is made up of 14 amino acids. V gave up 1 base and J gave up 5 bases, with 11 bases separating them. Germline V CDR1 and CDR2: SGHTA, FQGNSA. CDR3 in DNA: TGTGCCAGCAGCTTAGGACAGCCCCCCGAGACCCAGTACTTC. Its translation is CASSLGQPPETQYF.

This clone was recorded only once. The V call is TRBV30, the J call TRBJ1-3; D possibly corresponds to TRBD1 (5 bases). The CDR3 runs 12 residues. Trimming took off 1 base at V and 9 bases at J, with 10 bases between the two ends. Germline V gene lookup returns CDR1 GTSNPN and CDR2 SVGIG (reference sequence). CDR3 DNA: TGTGCCTGGAGTGATCAGGGAGGCACCATATATTTT. Translated: CAWSDQGGTIYF.

The rearrangement uses TRBV18 and TRBJ1-1; TRBD1 matches 10 bases. CDR3 length equals 13 residues. From germline, CDR1 is KGHSH and CDR2 LQKENI. The J segment lost 12 bases and the V segment lost 3 bases, leaving 7 bases of the junction unmatched. The CDR3 region has the DNA TGTGCCAGCTCACCCGGACAGGGGGAAAGAACTTTCTTT. It translates to CASSPGQGERTFF. The variable domain in full, with the rest retrieved from reference TRBV18 and TRBJ1-1, is NAGVMQNPRHLVRRRGQEARLRCSPMKGHSHVYWYRQLPEEGLKFMVYLQKENIIDESGMPKERFSAEFPKEGPSILRIQQVVRGDSAAYFCASSPGQGERTFFGQGTRLTVV.

The gene calls are TRBV5-1 and TRBJ2-7; no clear D gene. Germline CDR1 reads SGHRS; CDR2 reads YFSETQ. The CDR3 length is 14 residues. V lost 8 bases and J 0 bases, leaving 15 bases between the germline ends. The CDR3 loop reads CARKVGDSSYEQYF. Written as DNA, the CDR3 is TGCGCCAGAAAAGTCGGAGATAGCTCCTACGAGCAGTACTTC.

The chain has TRBV5-6 and TRBJ1-2; 8 nucleotides line up with TRBD1. Germline trimming cut 1 base from V and 6 bases from J; bases unmatched to any gene: 8. Germline V gene lookup returns CDR1 SGHDT and CDR2 YYEEEE. CDR3 length equals 15 residues. The CDR3 sequence is CASSLLGQAYNGYTF. Here the CDR3 DNA reads TGTGCCAGCAGCTTGTTGGGACAGGCCTATAATGGCTACACCTTC.

The rearrangement uses TRBV30 and TRBJ1-2, with TRBD1 matching 7 bases. The CDR3 runs 12 residues. V shed 3 bases, J shed 8 bases, and the junction held 6 bases outside the gene matches. Germline V CDR1 and CDR2: GTSNPN, SVGIG (reference sequence). The CDR3 bases are TGTGCCTGGAGGCCTTCAGGGGGAGGCTACACCTTC. Translated: CAWRPSGGGYTF.